This T cell receptor (beta chain) was captured by sequencing in a study of shared clonotypes between healthy human individuals. As processed by the authors: ImmunoSEQ output lacked quality scores and full-length reads, limiting matched filtering. TCRdb's table, derived via immunoSEQ multiplex PCR, lists solely in-frame clones and lacks some. The V and J calls and clone size come from that table; D and trimming were worked out from the DNA. In the table there are roughly 2,300,000 clones, roughly 90% of which are singletons. Those who donated were healthy HIV-negative adults, with no recent acute infections or vaccinations reported. Concerning this clone: What it binds is unknown.

Study-wide findings and caveats: An effect of sequencing depth on clonotype sharing among donors was expected. In the sorted subsets, rarefaction showed sequencing was incomplete despite large depth.

The sequence came from a man aged 18 to 35 in good health. Some clones in this sample may be carry-over from other donors' samples. The source material was naive CD4+ T cells from PBMCs. This sample's subset: CD45RA+ positively selected.

CDR3 sequence: CAWSVGRGSSGITGELFF. CDR3 coding DNA: TGTGCCTGGAGCGTAGGCCGGGGGTCATCAGGAATCACCGGGGAGCTGTTTTTT. The chain couples TRBV30 to TRBJ2-2; the D gene is possibly TRBD2 (6 bases). The germline V gene has CDR1 GTSNPN and CDR2 SVGIG (reference sequence). Trimming took off 3 bases at V and 4 bases at J, with 24 bases between the two ends. CDR3 length equals 18 residues.